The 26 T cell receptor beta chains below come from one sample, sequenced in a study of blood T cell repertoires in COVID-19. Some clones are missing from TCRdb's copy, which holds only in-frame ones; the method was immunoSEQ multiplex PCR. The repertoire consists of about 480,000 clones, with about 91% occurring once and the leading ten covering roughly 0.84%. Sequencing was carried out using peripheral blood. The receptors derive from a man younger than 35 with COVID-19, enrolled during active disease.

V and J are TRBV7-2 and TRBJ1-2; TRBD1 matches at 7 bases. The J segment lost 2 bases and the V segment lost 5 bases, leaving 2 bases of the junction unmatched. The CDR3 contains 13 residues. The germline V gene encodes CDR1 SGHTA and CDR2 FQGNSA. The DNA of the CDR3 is TGTGCCAGCAGCCGACAGGGAAACTATGGCTACACCTTC. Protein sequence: CASSRQGNYGYTF.

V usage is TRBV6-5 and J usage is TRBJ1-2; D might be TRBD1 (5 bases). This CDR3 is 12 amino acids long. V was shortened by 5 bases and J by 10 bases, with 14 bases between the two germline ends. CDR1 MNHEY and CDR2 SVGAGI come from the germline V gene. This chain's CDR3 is CASSNTGTNYTF. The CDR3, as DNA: TGTGCCAGCAGTAACACCGGGACTAACTACACCTTC.

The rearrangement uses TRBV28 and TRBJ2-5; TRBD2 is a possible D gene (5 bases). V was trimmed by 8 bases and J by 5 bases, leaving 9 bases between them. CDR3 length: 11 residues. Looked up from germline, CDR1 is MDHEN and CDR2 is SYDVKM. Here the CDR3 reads CASRRRETQYF. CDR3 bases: TGTGCCAGCCGAAGGAGGGAGACCCAGTACTTC.

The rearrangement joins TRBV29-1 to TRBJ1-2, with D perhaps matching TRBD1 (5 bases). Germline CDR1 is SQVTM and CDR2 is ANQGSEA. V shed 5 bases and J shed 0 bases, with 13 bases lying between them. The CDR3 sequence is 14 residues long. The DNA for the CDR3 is TGCAGCGTTTGCGGGGGTGCCACTAACTATGGCTACACCTTC. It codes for CSVCGGATNYGYTF.

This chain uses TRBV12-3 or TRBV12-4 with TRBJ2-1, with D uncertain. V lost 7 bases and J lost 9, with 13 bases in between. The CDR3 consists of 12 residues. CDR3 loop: CASTRLDGEQFF. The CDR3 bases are TGTGCCAGCACTCGACTCGATGGTGAGCAGTTCTTC.

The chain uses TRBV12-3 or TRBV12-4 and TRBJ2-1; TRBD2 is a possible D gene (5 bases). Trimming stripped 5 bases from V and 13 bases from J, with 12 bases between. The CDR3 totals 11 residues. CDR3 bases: TGTGCCAGCAGTCCTGGGAGTTTTCAGTTCTTC. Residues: CASSPGSFQFF.

In nucleotides, the CDR3 is TGTGCCCCCCTACCCACTAGCGATCACGGGGAGCTGTTTTTT. This encodes CAPLPTSDHGELFF. The V call is TRBV24-1, the J call TRBJ2-2; TRBD2 matches at 7 bases. Germline V gives CDR1 KGHDR, CDR2 SFDVKD. With V trimmed by 12 bases and J by 7 bases, 13 bases remained unmatched. The CDR3 has 14 amino acids.

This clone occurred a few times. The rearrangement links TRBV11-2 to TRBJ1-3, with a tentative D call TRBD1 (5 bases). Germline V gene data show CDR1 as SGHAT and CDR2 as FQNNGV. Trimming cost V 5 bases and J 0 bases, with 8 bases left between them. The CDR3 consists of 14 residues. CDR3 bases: TGTGCCAGCAGCAGGGGTAGCTCTGGAAACACCATATATTTT. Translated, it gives CASSRGSSGNTIYF.

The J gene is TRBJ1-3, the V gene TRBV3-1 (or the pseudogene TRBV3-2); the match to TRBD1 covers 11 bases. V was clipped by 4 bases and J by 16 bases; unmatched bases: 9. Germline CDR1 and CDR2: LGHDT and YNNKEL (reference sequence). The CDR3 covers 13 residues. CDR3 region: CASSLGQGASLYF. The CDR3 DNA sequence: TGTGCCAGCAGCCTCGGACAGGGGGCAAGTTTGTATTTT.

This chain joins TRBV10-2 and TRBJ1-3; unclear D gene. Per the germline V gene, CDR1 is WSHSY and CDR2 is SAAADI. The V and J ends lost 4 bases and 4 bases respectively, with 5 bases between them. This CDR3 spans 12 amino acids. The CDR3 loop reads CASSGGGNTIYF. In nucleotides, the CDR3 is TGCGCCAGCAGTGGCGGAGGAAACACCATATATTTT.

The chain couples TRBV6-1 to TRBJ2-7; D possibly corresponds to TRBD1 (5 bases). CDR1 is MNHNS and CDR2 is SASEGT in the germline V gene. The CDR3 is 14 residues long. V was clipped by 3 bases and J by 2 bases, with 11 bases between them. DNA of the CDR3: TGTGCCAGCAGTGATGTTCAGGGCACCTACGAGCAGTACTTC. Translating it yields CASSDVQGTYEQYF.

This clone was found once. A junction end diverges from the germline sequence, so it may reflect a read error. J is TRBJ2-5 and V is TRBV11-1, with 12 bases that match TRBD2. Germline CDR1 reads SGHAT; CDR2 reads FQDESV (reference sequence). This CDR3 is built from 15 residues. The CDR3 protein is CASSLAGGRSETQYF. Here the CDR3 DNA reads TGTGCCAGCAGCCTAGCGGGGGGGCGGTCGGAGACCCAGTACTTC.

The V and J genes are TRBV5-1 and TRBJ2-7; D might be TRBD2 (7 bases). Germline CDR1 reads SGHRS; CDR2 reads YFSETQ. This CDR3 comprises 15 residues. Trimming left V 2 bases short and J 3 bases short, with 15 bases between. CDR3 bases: TGCGCCAGCAGCTTATGGGGGGGCGAGGTCTACGAGCAGTACTTC. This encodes CASSLWGGEVYEQYF.

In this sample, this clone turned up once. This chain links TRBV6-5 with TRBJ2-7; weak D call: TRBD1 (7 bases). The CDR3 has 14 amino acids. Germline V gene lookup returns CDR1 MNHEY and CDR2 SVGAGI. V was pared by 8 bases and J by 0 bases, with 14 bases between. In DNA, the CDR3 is TGTGCCAGCGCTTGGAGGGACAGCTCCTACGAGCAGTACTTC. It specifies CASAWRDSSYEQYF.

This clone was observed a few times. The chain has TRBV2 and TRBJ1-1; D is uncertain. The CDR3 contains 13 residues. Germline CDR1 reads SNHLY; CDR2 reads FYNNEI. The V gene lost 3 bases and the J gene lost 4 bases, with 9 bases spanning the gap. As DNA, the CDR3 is TGTGCCAGCAGTGATGACACAGCCACTGAAGCTTTCTTT. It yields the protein CASSDDTATEAFF.

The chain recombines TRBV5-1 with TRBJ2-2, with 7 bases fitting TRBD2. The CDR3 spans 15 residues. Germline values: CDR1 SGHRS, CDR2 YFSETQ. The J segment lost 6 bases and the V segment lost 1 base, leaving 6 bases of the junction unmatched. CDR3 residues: CASSLWGRAPGELFF. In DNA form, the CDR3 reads TGCGCCAGCAGCTTGTGGGGGAGGGCCCCCGGGGAGCTGTTTTTT.

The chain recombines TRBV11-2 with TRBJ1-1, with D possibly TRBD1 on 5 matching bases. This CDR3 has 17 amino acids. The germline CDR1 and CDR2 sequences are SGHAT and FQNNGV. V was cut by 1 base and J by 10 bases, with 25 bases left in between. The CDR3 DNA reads TGTGCCAGCAGCTTAGTCGCCCGCAGGGCTCTATATCCTGGAGCTTTCTTT. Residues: CASSLVARRALYPGAFF.

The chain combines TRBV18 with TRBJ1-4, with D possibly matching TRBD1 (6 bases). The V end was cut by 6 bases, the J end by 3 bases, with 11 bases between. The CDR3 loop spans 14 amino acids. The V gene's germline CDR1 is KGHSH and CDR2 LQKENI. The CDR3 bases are TGTGCCAGCTCTCAGGGGTCGGCTAATGAAAAACTGTTTTTT. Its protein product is CASSQGSANEKLFF.

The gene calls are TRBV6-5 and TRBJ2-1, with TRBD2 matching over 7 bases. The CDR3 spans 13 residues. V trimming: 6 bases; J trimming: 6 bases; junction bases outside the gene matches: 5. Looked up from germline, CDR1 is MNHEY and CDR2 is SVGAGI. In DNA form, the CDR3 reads TGTGCCAGCAGACTACTAGCGCGCAATGAGCAGTTCTTC. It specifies CASRLLARNEQFF.

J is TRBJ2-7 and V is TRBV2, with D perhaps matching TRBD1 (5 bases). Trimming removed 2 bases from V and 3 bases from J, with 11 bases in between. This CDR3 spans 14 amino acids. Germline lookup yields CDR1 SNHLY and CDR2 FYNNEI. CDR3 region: CASSELTVYYEQYF. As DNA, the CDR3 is TGTGCCAGCAGTGAACTGACAGTGTACTACGAGCAGTACTTC.

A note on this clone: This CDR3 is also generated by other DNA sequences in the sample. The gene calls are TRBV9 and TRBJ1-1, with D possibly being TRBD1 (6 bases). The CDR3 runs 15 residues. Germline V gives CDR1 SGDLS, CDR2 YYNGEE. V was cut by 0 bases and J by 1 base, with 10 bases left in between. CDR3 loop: CASSVDPQGNTEAFF. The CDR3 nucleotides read TGTGCCAGCAGCGTAGATCCACAGGGGAACACTGAAGCTTTCTTT. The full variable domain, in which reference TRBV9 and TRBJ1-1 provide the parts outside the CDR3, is DSGVTQTPKHLITATGQRVTLRCSPRSGDLSVYWYQQSLDQGLQFLIQYYNGEERAKGNILERFSAQQFPDLHSELNLSSLELGDSALYFCASSVDPQGNTEAFFGQGTRLTVV.

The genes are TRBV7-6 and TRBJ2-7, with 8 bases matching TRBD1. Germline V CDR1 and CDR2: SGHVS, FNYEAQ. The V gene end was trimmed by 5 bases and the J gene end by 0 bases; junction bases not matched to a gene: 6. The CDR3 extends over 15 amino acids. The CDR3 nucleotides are TGTGCCAGCAGCCTCTGGACAGGGAGCTCCTACGAGCAGTACTTC. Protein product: CASSLWTGSSYEQYF.

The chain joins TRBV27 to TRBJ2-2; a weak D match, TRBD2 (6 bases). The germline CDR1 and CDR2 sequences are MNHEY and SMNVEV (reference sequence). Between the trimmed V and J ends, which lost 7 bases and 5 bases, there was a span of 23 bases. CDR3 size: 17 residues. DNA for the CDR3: TGTGCCAGCATGGACTATGTAGGGAGAGAGGATACCGGGGAGCTGTTTTTT. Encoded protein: CASMDYVGREDTGELFF.

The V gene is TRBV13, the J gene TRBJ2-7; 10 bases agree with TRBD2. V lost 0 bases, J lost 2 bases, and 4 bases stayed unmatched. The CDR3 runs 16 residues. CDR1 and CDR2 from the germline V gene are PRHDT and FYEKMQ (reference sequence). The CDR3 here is CASSLGSGRAPYEQYF. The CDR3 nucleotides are TGTGCCAGCAGCTTAGGAAGCGGGAGGGCCCCCTACGAGCAGTACTTC.

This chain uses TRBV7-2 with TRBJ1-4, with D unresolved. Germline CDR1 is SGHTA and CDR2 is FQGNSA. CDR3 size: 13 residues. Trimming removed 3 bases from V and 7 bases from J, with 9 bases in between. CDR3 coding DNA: TGTGCCAGCAGCTTCTGGCCGGGTGAAAAACTGTTTTTT. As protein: CASSFWPGEKLFF. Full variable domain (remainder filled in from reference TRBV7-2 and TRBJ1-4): GAGVSQSPSNKVTEKGKDVELRCDPISGHTALYWYRQSLGQGLEFLIYFQGNSAPDKSGLPSDRFSAERTGGSVSTLTIQRTQQEDSAVYLCASSFWPGEKLFFGSGTQLSVL.

This CDR3 is CASSYGGLNTIYF. The DNA for the CDR3 is TGTGCCAGCAGTTACGGGGGTCTAAACACCATATATTTT. The chain links TRBV12-3 or TRBV12-4 to TRBJ1-3, with D perhaps matching TRBD1 (5 bases). This CDR3 region has 13 residues. The V and J ends lost 4 bases and 6 bases respectively, with 10 bases between them.